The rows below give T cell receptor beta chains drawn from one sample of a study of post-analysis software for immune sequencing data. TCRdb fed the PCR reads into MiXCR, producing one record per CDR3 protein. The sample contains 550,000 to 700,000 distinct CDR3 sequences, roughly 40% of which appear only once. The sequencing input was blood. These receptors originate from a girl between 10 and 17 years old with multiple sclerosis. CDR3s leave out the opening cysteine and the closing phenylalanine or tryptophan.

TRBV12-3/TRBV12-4 ASSPRRGSDQPQH
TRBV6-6 ASSWPEADEQF
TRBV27 ASSSLGPGRYEQY
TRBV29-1 SVDRGPTEAF
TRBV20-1 SASLGDRVYEQY
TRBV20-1 SARERSSHEQY
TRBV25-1 ASSGVAGAFLLRSYNEQF
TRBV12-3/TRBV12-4 ASSPPGYVKLF
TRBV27 ASSLLAPLSGTDYGYT
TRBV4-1 ASSHPTGAFSYEQY
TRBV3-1 ASSTRRTGSYEQY
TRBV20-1 SAPEGGSYNEQF
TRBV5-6 ASSYIDRAYEQY
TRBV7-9 ASSSWGGQGSYEQY
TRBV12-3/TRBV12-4 ASRLAGGPNEQF
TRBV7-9 ASSSGQVNDEQY
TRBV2 ASSRTTGY
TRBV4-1 ASSQDWGTGYQPQH